The T cell receptor beta chain described here comes from a study of identical twins. This clonotype was picked up many times. Its antigen is not identified. MiXCR was run by TCRdb on the 5' RACE reads, yielding one entry per CDR3 protein. Of a few hundred thousand distinct CDR3 sequences listed, 12% are singletons. The germline gives CDR1 SGHRS, CDR2 YFSETQ. Germline trimming cut 3 bases from V and 5 bases from J; bases unmatched to any gene: 7. This CDR3 spans 16 amino acids. Study-wide points: A cross-sectional statistical analysis, not follow-up of the same donors, supported the conclusions. Twins' excess sharing was less marked for out-of-frame beta sequences.

This same sample was also part of a study on yellow fever vaccine responses in identical twins.

The receptor was isolated from a woman between 18 and 29 years old in good health. The material sequenced was memory (CD45RO+) T cells sorted from blood. This sequence joins TRBV5-1 and TRBJ2-1; 11 bases align to TRBD2. The CDR3 protein is CASSSGLAGVDNEQFF. CDR3 sequence (DNA): TGCGCCAGCAGCTCAGGACTAGCGGGCGTCGACAATGAGCAGTTCTTC.